This paragraph reports one T cell receptor beta chain. A junction end diverges from the germline sequence, so it may reflect a read error. This CDR3 spans 15 amino acids. CDR1 is SGHRS, CDR2 YFSETQ, per germline. Patients in Seattle were enrolled during active infection, then followed longitudinally. This sample is part of a study of blood T cell repertoires in COVID-19. Assay: immunoSEQ multiplex PCR; the TCRdb copy retains only in-frame clones and omits some. Counted here are roughly 300,000 clones, less than 90% occurring once; the ten biggest clones make up 10% to 15%. This TCR was sampled from a young woman with COVID-19, enrolled during active disease. Material: peripheral blood. The chain joins TRBV5-1 to TRBJ2-7; 7 positions match TRBD1. The CDR3 protein is CASTLRGGAEDEQYF. In DNA, the CDR3 is TGCGCCAGCACCTTGAGAGGGGGCGCGGAAGACGAGCAGTACTTC.